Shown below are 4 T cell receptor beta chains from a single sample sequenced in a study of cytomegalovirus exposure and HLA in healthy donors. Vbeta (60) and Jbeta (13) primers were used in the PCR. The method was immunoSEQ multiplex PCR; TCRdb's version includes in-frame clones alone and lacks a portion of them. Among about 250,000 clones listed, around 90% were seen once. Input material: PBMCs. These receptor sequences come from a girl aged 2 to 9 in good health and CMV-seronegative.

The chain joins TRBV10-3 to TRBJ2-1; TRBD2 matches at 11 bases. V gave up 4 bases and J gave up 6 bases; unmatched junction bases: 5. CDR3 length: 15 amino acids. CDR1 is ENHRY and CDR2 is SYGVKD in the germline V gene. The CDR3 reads CAISGLAGGPNEQFF. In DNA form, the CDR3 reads TGTGCCATCAGTGGCCTAGCGGGGGGTCCCAATGAGCAGTTCTTC.

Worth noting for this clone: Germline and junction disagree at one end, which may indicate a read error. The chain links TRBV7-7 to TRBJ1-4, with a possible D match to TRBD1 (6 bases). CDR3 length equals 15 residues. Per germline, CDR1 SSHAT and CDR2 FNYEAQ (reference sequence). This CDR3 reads CASSLGAGDSEKLFF. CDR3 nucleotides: TGTGCTAGCAGCTTAGGGGCAGGGGATAGTGAAAAACTGTTTTTT.

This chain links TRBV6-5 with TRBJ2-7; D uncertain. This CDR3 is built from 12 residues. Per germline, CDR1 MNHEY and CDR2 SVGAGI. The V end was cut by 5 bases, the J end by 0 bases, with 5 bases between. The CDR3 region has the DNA TGTGCCAGCAGTACCGGCTCCTACGAGCAGTACTTC. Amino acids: CASSTGSYEQYF.

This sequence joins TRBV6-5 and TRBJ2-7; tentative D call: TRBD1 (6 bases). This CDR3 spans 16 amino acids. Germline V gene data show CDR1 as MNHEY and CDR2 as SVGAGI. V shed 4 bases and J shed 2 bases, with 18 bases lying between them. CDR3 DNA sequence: TGTGCCAGCAGTTCCCACTCCGGGACACCCCCCTACGAGCAGTACTTC. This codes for CASSSHSGTPPYEQYF.